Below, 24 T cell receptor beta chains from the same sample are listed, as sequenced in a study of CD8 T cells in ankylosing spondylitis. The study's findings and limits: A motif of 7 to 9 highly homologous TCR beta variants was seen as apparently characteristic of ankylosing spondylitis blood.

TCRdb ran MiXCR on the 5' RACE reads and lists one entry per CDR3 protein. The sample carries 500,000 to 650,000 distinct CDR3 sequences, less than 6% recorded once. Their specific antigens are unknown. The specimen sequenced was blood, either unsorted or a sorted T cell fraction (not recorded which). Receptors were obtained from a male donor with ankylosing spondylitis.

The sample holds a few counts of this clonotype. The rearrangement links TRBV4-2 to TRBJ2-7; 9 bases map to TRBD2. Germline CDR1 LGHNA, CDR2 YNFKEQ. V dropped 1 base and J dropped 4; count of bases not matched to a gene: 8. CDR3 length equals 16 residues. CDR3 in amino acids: CASSQAPASGTYEQYF. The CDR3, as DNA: TGTGCCAGCAGCCAAGCGCCGGCTAGCGGGACATACGAGCAGTACTTC.

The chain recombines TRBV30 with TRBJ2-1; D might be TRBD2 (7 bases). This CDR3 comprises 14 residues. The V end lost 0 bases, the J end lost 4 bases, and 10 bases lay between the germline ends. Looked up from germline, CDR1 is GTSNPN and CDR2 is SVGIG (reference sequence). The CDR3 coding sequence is TGTGCCTGGAGTGTGCGGGGGCGGTACAATGAGCAGTTCTTC. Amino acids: CAWSVRGRYNEQFF. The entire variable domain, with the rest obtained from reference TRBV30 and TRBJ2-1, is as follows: SQTIHQWPATLVQPVGSPLSLECTVEGTSNPNLYWYRQAAGRGLQLLFYSVGIGQISSEVPQNLSASRPQDRQFILSSKKLLLSDSGFYLCAWSVRGRYNEQFFGPGTRLTVL.

The CDR3 sequence: CASSLRGGRDSYNEQFF. Here the CDR3 DNA reads TGTGCCAGCAGCTTAAGAGGGGGGCGGGACTCCTACAATGAGCAGTTCTTC. The chain employs TRBV7-2 and TRBJ2-1; possibly TRBD1 or TRBD2 for D (6 bases each). Germline V CDR1 and CDR2: SGHTA, FQGNSA. The CDR3 sequence is 17 residues long. Deletions cut 2 bases from V and 0 bases from J, with 14 bases between.

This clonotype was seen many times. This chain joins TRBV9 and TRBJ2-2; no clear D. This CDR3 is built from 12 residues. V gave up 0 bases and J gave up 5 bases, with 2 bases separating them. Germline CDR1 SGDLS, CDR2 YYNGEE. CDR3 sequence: CASSVETGELFF. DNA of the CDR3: TGTGCCAGCAGCGTAGAAACCGGGGAGCTGTTTTTT.

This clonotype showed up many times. CDR3 in amino acids: CASSLVLGGPEQYF. Written as DNA, the CDR3 is TGTGCCAGCAGCCTCGTTCTTGGGGGCCCCGAGCAGTACTTC. The chain has TRBV3-1 and TRBJ2-7, with D possibly being TRBD1 (6 bases). Per germline, CDR1 LGHDT and CDR2 YNNKEL (reference sequence). V was clipped by 4 bases and J by 6 bases, with 16 bases between them. The CDR3 totals 14 residues.

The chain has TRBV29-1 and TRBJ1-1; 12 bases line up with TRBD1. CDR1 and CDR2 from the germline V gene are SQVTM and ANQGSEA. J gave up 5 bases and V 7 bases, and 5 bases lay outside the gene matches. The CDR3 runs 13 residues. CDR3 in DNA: TGCAGCGCCACGGGACAGGGGGCAACTGAAGCTTTCTTT. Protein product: CSATGQGATEAFF.

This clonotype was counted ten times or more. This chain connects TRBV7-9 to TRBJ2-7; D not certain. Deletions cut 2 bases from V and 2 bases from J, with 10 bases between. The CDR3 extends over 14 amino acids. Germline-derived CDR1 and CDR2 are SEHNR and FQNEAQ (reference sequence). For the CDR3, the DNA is TGTGCCAGCAGCTTACGCAGTGTCGCCTACGAGCAGTACTTC. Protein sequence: CASSLRSVAYEQYF.

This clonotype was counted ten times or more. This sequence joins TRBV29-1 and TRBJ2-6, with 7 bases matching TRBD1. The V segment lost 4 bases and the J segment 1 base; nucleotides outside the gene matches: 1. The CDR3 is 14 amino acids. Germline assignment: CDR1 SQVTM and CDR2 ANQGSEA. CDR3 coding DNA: TGCAGCGTTGCACAGGGGTCTGGGGCCAACGTCCTGACTTTC. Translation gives CSVAQGSGANVLTF.

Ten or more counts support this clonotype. The CDR3 coding sequence is TGCGCCAGCAGCTCAGAAGTTTTCACAGATACGCAGTATTTT. Protein: CASSSEVFTDTQYF. V usage is TRBV5-1 and J usage is TRBJ2-3; D uncertain. Trimming stripped 3 bases from V and 2 bases from J, with 10 bases between. The CDR3 extends over 14 amino acids. Germline V gene sequence: CDR1 SGHRS, CDR2 YFSETQ.

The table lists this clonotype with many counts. The CDR3 sequence is CASSYSSAYSYEQYF. For the CDR3, the DNA is TGTGCCAGCAGTTACTCTAGCGCTTACTCCTACGAGCAGTACTTC. This chain links TRBV6-5 with TRBJ2-7, with D possibly matching TRBD2 (5 bases). V lost 0 bases and J lost 0, with 9 bases in between. CDR3 length: 15 amino acids. Germline lookup yields CDR1 MNHEY and CDR2 SVGAGI.

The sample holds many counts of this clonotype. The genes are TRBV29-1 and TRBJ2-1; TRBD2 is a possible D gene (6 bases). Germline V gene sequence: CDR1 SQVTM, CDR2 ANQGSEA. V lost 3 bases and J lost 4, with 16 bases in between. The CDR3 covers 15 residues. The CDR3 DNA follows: TGCAGCGTTGATCCGGGAGTAGCGTCTTACAATGAGCAGTTCTTC. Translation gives CSVDPGVASYNEQFF.

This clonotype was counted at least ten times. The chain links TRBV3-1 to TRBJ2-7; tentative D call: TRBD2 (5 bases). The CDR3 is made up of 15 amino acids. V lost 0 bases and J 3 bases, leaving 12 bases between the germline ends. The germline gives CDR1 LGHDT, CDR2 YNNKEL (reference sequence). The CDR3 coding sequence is TGTGCCAGCAGCCAAGAGGGGAGCTATCTCTACGAGCAGTACTTC. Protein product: CASSQEGSYLYEQYF.

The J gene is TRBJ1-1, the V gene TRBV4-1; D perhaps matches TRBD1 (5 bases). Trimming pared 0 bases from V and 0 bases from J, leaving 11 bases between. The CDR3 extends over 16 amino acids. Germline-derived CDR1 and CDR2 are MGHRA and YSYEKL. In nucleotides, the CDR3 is TGCGCCAGCAGCCAAGATCGGCTGACAGTGAACACTGAAGCTTTCTTT. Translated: CASSQDRLTVNTEAFF.

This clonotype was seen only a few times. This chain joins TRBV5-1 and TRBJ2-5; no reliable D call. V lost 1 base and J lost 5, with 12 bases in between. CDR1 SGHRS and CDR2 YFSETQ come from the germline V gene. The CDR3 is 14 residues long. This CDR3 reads CASSLKVRVETQYF. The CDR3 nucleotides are TGCGCCAGCAGCTTGAAGGTGCGTGTGGAGACCCAGTACTTC.

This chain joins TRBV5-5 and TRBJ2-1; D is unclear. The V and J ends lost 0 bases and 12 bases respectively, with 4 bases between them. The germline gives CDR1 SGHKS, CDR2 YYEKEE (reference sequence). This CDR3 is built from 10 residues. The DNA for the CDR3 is TGTGCCAGCAGCTTGGGGGGGCAGTTCTTC. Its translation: CASSLGGQFF. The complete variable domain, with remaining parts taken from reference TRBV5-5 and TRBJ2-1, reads DAGVTQSPTHLIKTRGQQVTLRCSPISGHKSVSWYQQVLGQGPQFIFQYYEKEERGRGNFPDRFSARQFPNYSSELNVNALLLGDSALYLCASSLGGQFFGPGTRLTVL.

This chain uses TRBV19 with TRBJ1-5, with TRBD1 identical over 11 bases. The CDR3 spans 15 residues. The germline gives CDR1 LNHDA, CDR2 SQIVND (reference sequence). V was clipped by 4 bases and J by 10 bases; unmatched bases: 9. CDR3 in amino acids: CASSRGTGGVKPQHF. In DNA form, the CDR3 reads TGTGCCAGTAGTAGAGGGACAGGGGGGGTTAAACCCCAGCATTTT.

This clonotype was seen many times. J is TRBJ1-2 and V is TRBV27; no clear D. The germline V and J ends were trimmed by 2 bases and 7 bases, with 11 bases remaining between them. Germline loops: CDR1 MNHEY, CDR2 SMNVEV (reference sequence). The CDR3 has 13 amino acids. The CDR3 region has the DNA TGTGCCAGCAGTTTAATCCCTTATGGTGGCTACACCTTC. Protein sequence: CASSLIPYGGYTF.

CDR3 amino acids: CASSPRDIMRSEKLFF. The CDR3 coding sequence is TGTGCCAGCAGCCCCCGGGACATCATGCGGAGTGAAAAACTGTTTTTT. The genes are TRBV7-9 and TRBJ1-4; D possibly corresponds to TRBD1 (6 bases). The germline V and J ends were trimmed by 5 bases and 7 bases, with 20 bases remaining between them. This CDR3 has 16 amino acids. Germline CDR1 and CDR2: SEHNR and FQNEAQ (reference sequence).

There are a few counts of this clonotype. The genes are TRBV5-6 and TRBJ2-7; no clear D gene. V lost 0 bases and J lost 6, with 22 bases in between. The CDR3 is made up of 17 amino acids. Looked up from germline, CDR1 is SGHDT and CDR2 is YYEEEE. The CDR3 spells CASSLEVYRSDPGEQYF. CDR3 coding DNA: TGTGCCAGCAGCTTGGAAGTTTACCGGTCAGACCCTGGCGAGCAGTACTTC.

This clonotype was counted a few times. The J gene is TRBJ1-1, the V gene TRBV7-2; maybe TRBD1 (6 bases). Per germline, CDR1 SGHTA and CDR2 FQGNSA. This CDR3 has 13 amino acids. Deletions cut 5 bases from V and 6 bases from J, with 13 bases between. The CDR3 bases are TGTGCCAGCAGCGCCCGGGAGGGGGCTGAAGCTTTCTTT. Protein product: CASSAREGAEAFF.

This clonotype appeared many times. The CDR3 loop reads CSVPGTGSNYGYTF. The CDR3, as DNA: TGCAGCGTCCCCGGGACAGGGTCTAACTATGGCTACACCTTC. The V call is TRBV29-1, the J call TRBJ1-2, with TRBD1 matching 9 bases. The CDR3 has 14 residues. Germline V lookup: CDR1 SQVTM, CDR2 ANQGSEA. The V and J ends lost 6 bases and 0 bases, in that order; junction bases with no gene match: 5.

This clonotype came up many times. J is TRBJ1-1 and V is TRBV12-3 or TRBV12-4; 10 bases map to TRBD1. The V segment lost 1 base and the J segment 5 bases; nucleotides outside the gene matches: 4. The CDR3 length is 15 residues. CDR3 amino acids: CASSLDGQGGTEAFF. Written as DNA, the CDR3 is TGTGCCAGCAGTTTAGATGGACAGGGGGGGACTGAAGCTTTCTTT.

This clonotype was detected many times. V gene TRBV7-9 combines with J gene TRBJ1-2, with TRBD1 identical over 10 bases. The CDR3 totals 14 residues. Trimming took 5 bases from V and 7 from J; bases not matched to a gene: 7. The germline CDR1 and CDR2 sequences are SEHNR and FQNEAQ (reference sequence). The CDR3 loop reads CASSPGQGLSGYTF. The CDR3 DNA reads TGTGCCAGCAGCCCGGGACAGGGGTTGTCTGGCTACACCTTC.

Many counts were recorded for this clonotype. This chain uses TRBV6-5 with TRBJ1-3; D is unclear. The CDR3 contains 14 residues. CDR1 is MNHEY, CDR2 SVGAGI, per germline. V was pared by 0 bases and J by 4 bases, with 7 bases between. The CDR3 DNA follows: TGTGCCAGCAGTTACTCGTCGGGGGGAAACACCATATATTTT. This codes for CASSYSSGGNTIYF.